The T cell receptor beta chain described here comes from a study of T-cell reconstitution after alpha-beta-depleted transplantation in children listed by TCRdb under 2016. Context from the whole study: The study quantitatively tracked T-cell immune reconstitution after TCRalphabeta/CD19-depleted allogeneic hematopoietic cell transplantation in children using TCR repertoire profiling.

The CDR3 spans 15 residues, from the cysteine through the phenylalanine. Only CDR3 DNA is held: 45 bases, read in frame from base 1. As encoded in the germline V gene, CDR1 is SNHLY while CDR2 is FYNNEI. At the junction V is shortened by 6 bases and J by 2 bases, with 14 bases in between. This specimen's treatment or condition label, per the study, means: allogeneic hematopoietic cell transplantation with graft depleted of TCRalphabeta T cells and CD19 B cells. TCRalphabeta/CD19-depleted allogeneic hematopoietic cell grafts were given to the transplant recipients, all of whom were children. Libraries were made using PCR. Instrument on record: Illumina HiSeq 2500. TCR library preparation used molecular barcoding, with unique molecular identifiers applied to normalize quantification of the TCRbeta repertoire. In TCRdb, the public reads were trimmed at Q25 with fastp and aligned with MiXCR, with productive beta chains retained. One record per CDR3 amino acid sequence lists the most common genes and DNA. The sample has 80,000 to 100,000 distinct CDR3 sequences on record, less than 25% of them singletons. The ten most abundant clones make up 20% to 25% of the sample.

Details on this clonotype: The clone's antigen remains unknown. No per-base quality is available; no much larger clone lies one base away.

Overall results and qualifications from the work: Hyperexpanded clone frequencies declined over subsequent months; after one year, T-cell counts and TCRbeta diversity were mostly attributed to newly produced T cells. About two months after transplant, the apparently early recovery of alphabetaT-cell counts reportedly depended on just several hundred clones that had expanded rapidly and came from non-depleted graft cells. In some patients, the high TCRbeta diversity seen at day 60 was put down to recipient T cells and intrathymic progenitors that had survived conditioning.

The source was PBMCs, collected before TCRalphabeta/CD19-depleted stem cell transplant. The rearrangement combines TRBV2 with TRBJ2-1, with TRBD2 perhaps the D gene, on 6 matching bases. This receptor was obtained from a boy younger than 10 with acute lymphoblastic leukemia, due to receive a stem cell transplant. The CDR3 region has the sequence CASSDSSGPYNEQFF. The DNA is as follows: TGTGCCAGCAGCGACAGTAGCGGACCCTACAATGAGCAGTTCTTC.